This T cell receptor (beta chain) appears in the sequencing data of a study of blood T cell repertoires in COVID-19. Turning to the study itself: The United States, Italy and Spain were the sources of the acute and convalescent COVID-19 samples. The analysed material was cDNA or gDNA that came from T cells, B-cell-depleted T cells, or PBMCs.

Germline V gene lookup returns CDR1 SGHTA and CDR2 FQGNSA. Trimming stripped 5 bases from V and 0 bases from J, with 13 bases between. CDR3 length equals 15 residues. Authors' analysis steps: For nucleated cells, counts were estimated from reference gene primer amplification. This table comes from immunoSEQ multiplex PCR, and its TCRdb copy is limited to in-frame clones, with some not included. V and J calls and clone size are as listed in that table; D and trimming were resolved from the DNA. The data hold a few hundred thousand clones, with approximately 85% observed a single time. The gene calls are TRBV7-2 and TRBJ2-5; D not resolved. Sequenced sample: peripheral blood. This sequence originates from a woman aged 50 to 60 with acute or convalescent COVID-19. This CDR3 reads CASSRSAGYQETQYF. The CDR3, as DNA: TGTGCCAGCAGCCGGTCGGCCGGGTACCAAGAGACCCAGTACTTC.